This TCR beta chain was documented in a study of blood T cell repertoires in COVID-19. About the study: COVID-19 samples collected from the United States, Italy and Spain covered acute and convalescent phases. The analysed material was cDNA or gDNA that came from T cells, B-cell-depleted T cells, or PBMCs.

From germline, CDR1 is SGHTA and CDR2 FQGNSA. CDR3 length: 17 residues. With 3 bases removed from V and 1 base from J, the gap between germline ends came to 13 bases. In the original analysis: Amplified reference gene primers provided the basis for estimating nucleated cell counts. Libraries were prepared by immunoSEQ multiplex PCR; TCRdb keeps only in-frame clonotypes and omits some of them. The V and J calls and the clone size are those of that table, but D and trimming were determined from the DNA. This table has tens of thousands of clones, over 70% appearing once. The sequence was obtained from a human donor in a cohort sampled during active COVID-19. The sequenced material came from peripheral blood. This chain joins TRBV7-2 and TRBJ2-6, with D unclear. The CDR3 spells CASSFGGRLSGANVLTF. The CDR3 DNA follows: TGTGCCAGCAGCTTTGGCGGCAGACTTTCTGGGGCCAACGTCCTGACTTTC.